This T cell receptor beta chain was sequenced for a study of T cell clonotyping in hematopoietic cell transplantation. Germline CDR1 reads MDHEN; CDR2 reads SYDVKM. V was cut by 8 bases and J by 5 bases, with 12 bases left in between. The CDR3 sequence is 12 residues long. This table comes from immunoSEQ multiplex PCR, and its TCRdb copy is limited to in-frame clones, with some not included. Of about 7,700 clones detected, roughly 94% appear once; the ten largest clones hold roughly 1.3%. The source is a male patient between 60 and 69 years old who had an allogeneic stem cell transplant from an unrelated donor, so T cells may come from the graft donor. Some clones in this sample may be carry-over from other donors' samples. V gene TRBV28 combines with J gene TRBJ1-2; D call uncertain. This material consisted of peripheral blood mononuclear cells, taken 30 days after allogeneic stem cell transplant. The CDR3 spells CASVSSRYGYTF. The CDR3 region has the DNA TGTGCCAGCGTTTCAAGTCGGTATGGCTACACCTTC.